This TCR beta chain was recorded in a study of beta chain features in type 1 diabetes. Study-level points and caveats: Type 1 diabetes patients showed a moderate but significant shortening of TCRB CDR3s in all four CD4+ subsets.

J lost 7 bases, V lost 4 bases, and 11 bases had no gene match. Germline CDR1 reads SGHTA; CDR2 reads FQGNSA. The CDR3 length is 16 residues. Concerning this clone itself: Its matching antigen is unknown.

Investigators reverse transcribed all isolated RNA, so they sequenced expressed TCRB transcripts. Libraries were prepared by immunoSEQ multiplex PCR; TCRdb keeps only in-frame clonotypes and omits some of them. This table has a few hundred thousand clones, around 20% appearing once. The chain is built from TRBV7-2 and TRBJ1-5, with 9 nucleotides matching TRBD1. The receptor was derived from a woman aged 40-49 years with type 1 diabetes. The sequencing sample was made of naive CD4+ T cells from blood. CDR3 bases: TGTGCCAGCAGCTCCCGACAGGGGGACCGTGGGCAGCCCCAGCATTTT. Residues: CASSSRQGDRGQPQHF.